This T cell receptor (beta chain) was obtained from a study of shared clonotypes between healthy human individuals (dated by TCRdb to about 2020). Notes on the research overall: A couple of women and three men aged 18 to 49 years were included in the cohort. To increase sequencing depth and limit assay-specific biases, TCR repertoire library preparation and sequencing were carried out by different laboratories using diverse techniques. To estimate repertoire size and how much clonotype sharing occurs between individuals, the study deeply sequenced the blood TCR repertoires of several healthy adults. For each donor, CD4 naive and CD4 memory were each given three plates, CD8 naive was given two plates, and CD8 memory was given one plate. Per donor, leukapheresis produced somewhere between about 0.94 and 9.5 billion PBMCs.

Using the deep immunoSEQ assay, TCR CDR3 regions were amplified from genomic DNA by multiplex PCR. Extracted genomic DNA from each cell subset was distributed evenly across all wells of several immunoSEQ 96-well plates, and each plate was treated as a replicate. For sorted subsets, each replicate PCR was loaded with approximately 190 ng genomic DNA, equivalent to 30,000 to 35,000 T cell genomes. Purified libraries were measured with a Qubit 3.0 fluorometer, size-checked on a Bioanalyzer 2100, and measured again with the KAPA Library Quantification kit. Every immunoSEQ 96-well plate was sequenced on a separate single-read 150-cycle Illumina NextSeq 550 flow cell. In the paper's pipeline: Because the immunoSEQ output held only junctional sequences and lacked quality scores, the filtering could not match the filtering applied to full-length reads. Sequences were annotated with PyIR, a Python wrapper for IgBLAST v1.9, using IMGT germline references to assign V/J genes and CDR3. Reads with weak V/J assignments (E-value above 1e-6), missing CDR3, stop codons, out-of-frame junctions, or ambiguous translated residues were removed. V3J clonotypes were defined as sequences sharing the same inferred V gene, J gene, and CDR3 amino acid sequence. The percentage overlap between two repertoires was calculated by dividing the number of shared unique clonotypes by the size of the smaller repertoire. Three approaches were used to assess repertoire richness: RTK rarefaction, the Chao1 estimator, and Recon v2.1 estimates of unobserved clonotypes. Generation probabilities were computed with OLGA for all TCRbeta clonotypes obtained by the gDNA method from several donors. In TCRdb, the immuneACCESS table is reduced to in-frame sequences with V and J assigned. These tables do not hold every clone; where another copy was compared, an unresolved V gene accounts for under half, and the others remain unexplained. V, J and clone size derive from that table, while D and trimming were established from the DNA sequence. The sample contains 2 million to 2.5 million clones, about 93% of them found a single time. The ten largest clonotypes hold approximately 1.7% of the sample.

The paper's findings and limits, for the study overall: Because the study included a small number of donors, the genetic and exposure-history diversity represented was limited. Naive subsets generally had larger estimated clonotype richness than memory subsets did. Pairwise subsampling led to the expectation that sequencing depth would affect the degree of clonotype sharing among donors. Sampling was restricted to blood, and TCR repertoires in tissue are likely to differ from TCR repertoires in blood. Higher generation probabilities were observed for clonotypes shared by all four sorted-subset donors than for non-shared clonotypes. About 4.5% of naive CD4, around 3.6% of naive CD8, approximately 2.2% of memory CD4, and less than 0.45% of memory CD8 clonotypes were shared across four donors. Rarefaction of sorted-subset datasets indicated incomplete sequencing despite the large sequencing depth.

The V end loses 2 bases and the J end loses 6 bases, and a stretch of 7 bases separates them. Reading the germline V gene (reference sequence) gives CDR1 SGHAT and CDR2 FQDESV. The CDR3 runs 12 residues from the cysteine to the phenylalanine. Solely the CDR3 DNA is kept, with 36 bases framed from the first base. To note about this clone: No antigen is known for it. No much larger clonotype is one base removed from it; base qualities were not supplied.

For the CD8 naive samples, CD45RO-negative cells were positively selected for CCR7, yielding a CD45RA+CCR7+ population from which TemRA cells were excluded. The donors were healthy, HIV-negative adults with no recently reported acute infections or vaccinations. Only Caucasian adults living in Nashville, Tennessee, USA were represented among the donors. Blood was collected by leukapheresis, and PBMCs were isolated by Ficoll-Histopaque density gradient centrifugation and then cryopreserved in liquid nitrogen vapor phase. Analytical flow cytometry was used to check the purity and quantity of every magnetically sorted T cell population. Each sorted fraction had its genomic DNA isolated and then quantified by UV absorbance on a Nanodrop 2000c.

Sequencing was carried out using naive CD8+ T cells from PBMCs. Explained via the paper, the cell subset or site label denotes: CD45RA+CCR7+. The sequence was collected from a man between 18 and 29 years old in good health. Some clones in this sample may be carry-over from other donors' samples. Rearrangement joined TRBV11-1 to TRBJ1-1; no D segment can be confidently identified. The DNA sequence reads TGTGCCAGCAGCTTATACGACGCTGAAGCTTTCTTT. It is translated as CASSLYDAEAFF.